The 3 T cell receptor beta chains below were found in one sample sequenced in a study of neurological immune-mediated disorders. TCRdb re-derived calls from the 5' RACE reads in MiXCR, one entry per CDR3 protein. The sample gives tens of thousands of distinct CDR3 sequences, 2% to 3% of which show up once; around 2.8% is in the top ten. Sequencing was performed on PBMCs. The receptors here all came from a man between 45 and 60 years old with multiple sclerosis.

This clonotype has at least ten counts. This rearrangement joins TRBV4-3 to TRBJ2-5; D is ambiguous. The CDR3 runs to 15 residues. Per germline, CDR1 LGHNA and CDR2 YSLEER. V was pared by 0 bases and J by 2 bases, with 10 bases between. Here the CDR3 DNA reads TGCGCCAGCAGCCAAGACAGGTATGGGCAAGAGACCCAGTACTTC. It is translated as CASSQDRYGQETQYF.

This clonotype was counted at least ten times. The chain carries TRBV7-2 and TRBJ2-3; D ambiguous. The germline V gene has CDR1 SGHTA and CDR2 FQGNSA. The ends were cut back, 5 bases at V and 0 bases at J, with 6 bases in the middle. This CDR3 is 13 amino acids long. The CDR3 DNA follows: TGTGCCAGCAGCCCCCATAGCACAGATACGCAGTATTTT. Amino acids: CASSPHSTDTQYF. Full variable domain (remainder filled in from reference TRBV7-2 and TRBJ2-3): GAGVSQSPSNKVTEKGKDVELRCDPISGHTALYWYRQSLGQGLEFLIYFQGNSAPDKSGLPSDRFSAERTGGSVSTLTIQRTQQEDSAVYLCASSPHSTDTQYFGPGTRLTVL.

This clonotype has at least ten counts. The CDR3 loop is CAWSDTGGGTGTEAFF. The CDR3 nucleotides read TGTGCCTGGAGTGATACAGGGGGCGGTACGGGCACTGAAGCTTTCTTT. V usage is TRBV30 and J usage is TRBJ1-1; TRBD1 matches at 9 bases. The CDR3 totals 16 residues. Germline trimming cut 1 base from V and 4 bases from J; bases unmatched to any gene: 10. Germline V CDR1 and CDR2: GTSNPN, SVGIG (reference sequence).